These 5 T cell receptor beta chains share one sample of origin, sequenced in a study of blood T cell repertoires in COVID-19. Repertoires were generated with immunoSEQ multiplex PCR, while TCRdb's copy carries only in-frame clones and drops some. The sample shows approximately 98,000 clones, roughly four fifths of them seen only once. The sequenced sample was peripheral blood. These receptors were taken from a woman in her seventies with acute or convalescent COVID-19.

V gene TRBV19 combines with J gene TRBJ1-5; 9 bases line up with TRBD1. The V segment lost 11 bases and the J segment 0 bases; nucleotides outside the gene matches: 5. Per germline, CDR1 LNHDA and CDR2 SQIVND (reference sequence). The CDR3 totals 14 residues. Here the CDR3 DNA reads TGTGCCGGGGGGGACAGGGATAGCAATCAGCCCCAGCATTTT. Translating gives CAGGDRDSNQPQHF.

The chain links TRBV6-5 to TRBJ2-3; tentative D call: TRBD1 (6 bases). The V and J ends lost 2 bases and 4 bases respectively, with 16 bases between them. Germline V gene lookup returns CDR1 MNHEY and CDR2 SVGAGI. CDR3 length: 16 amino acids. The CDR3, as DNA: TGTGCCAGCAGTTACGGCAGGGGAAGTTTCCCAGATACGCAGTATTTT. Amino acids: CASSYGRGSFPDTQYF.

The V call is TRBV18, the J call TRBJ1-5; D call uncertain. From germline, CDR1 is KGHSH and CDR2 LQKENI. The CDR3 length is 16 residues. V was pared by 2 bases and J by 0 bases, with 11 bases between. CDR3 sequence (DNA): TGTGCCAGCTCACCAGACCGGGAGGGTAGCAATCAGCCCCAGCATTTT. Residues: CASSPDREGSNQPQHF.

The V and J genes are TRBV28 and TRBJ1-2; D remains unclear. This CDR3 region has 13 residues. Trimming stripped 6 bases from V and 4 bases from J, with 12 bases between. Germline V gene sequence: CDR1 MDHEN, CDR2 SYDVKM. CDR3 region: CASSLAARYGYTF. The CDR3 coding sequence is TGTGCCAGCAGCTTGGCGGCACGCTATGGCTACACCTTC.

This chain connects TRBV28 to TRBJ2-5; D gene unclear. Trimming took 3 bases from V and 1 from J, leaving 15 bases between them. The germline V gene encodes CDR1 MDHEN and CDR2 SYDVKM. The CDR3 loop spans 16 amino acids. DNA for the CDR3: TGTGCCAGCAGTTTCCCGGAACAGCTGGGCCAAGAGACCCAGTACTTC. It is translated as CASSFPEQLGQETQYF.